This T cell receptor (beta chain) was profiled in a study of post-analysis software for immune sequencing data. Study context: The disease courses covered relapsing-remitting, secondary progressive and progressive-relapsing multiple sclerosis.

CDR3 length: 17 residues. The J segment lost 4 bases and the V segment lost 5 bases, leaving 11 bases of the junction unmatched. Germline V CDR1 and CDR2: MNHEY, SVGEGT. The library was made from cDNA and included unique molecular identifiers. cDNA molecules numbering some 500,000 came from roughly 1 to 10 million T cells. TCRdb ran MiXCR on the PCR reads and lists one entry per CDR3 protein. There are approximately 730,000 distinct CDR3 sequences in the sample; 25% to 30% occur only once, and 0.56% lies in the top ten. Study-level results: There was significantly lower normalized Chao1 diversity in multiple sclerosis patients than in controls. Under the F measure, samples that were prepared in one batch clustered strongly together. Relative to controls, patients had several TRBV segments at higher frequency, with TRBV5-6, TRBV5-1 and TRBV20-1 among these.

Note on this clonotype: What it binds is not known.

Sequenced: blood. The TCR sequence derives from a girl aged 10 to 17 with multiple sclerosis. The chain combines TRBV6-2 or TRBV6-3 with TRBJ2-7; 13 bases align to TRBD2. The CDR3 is CASSRLAGGGRRYEQYF. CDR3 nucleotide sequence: TGTGCCAGCAGTCGACTAGCGGGAGGAGGAAGAAGGTACGAGCAGTACTTC.